This record covers a single T cell receptor (beta chain). Its target antigen remains unknown. No much larger clone exists at a distance of one base, and base qualities are not known. The data were taken from a study of blood T cell repertoires in COVID-19 (dated by TCRdb to 2020 to 2021). Broadly, across the study: Samples covering the acute and convalescent phases of COVID-19 were provided by collaborators in the United States, Italy and Spain. The material from the prospective study consisted of cDNA or gDNA derived from T cells, B-cell-depleted T cells, or PBMCs. Deeply sampled blood TCRbeta repertoires from subjects exposed to, actively infected with, or recovered from COVID-19 were included in the dataset. The repertoires were released in a freely available public database meant as a resource for research on the immune response to SARS-CoV-2. The samples were drawn from the first 160 participants of the ongoing ImmuneRACE study and from over 950 subjects provided by 6 global collaborators. The sample metadata nearly always contained a de-identified subject ID, COVID-19 status, age in years and sex. Where available, HLA class I and class II types were taken from metadata supplied by the sample provider and were not determined by assay-based typing. General study outcomes and caveats: How much clinical and demographic metadata was included differed by source and by participant, and the metadata was provided uncurated.

Participants in the prospective study were aged roughly 18 to 89 years, lived in approximately 26 United States geographic areas, and enrolled through a virtual design. Cohort assignment in the prospective study relied on participant-reported clinical history from a screening survey and a study questionnaire. Recovered participants in ImmuneRACE Cohort 3 were defined as having two consecutive negative NP/OP PCR tests, clearance from a healthcare professional, or resolution of symptoms. Each participant in the prospective study had whole blood, serum and a nasopharyngeal or oropharyngeal swab collected by mobile phlebotomists. Additional blood draws and questionnaires over an approximately 2-month period could optionally be provided by prospective study participants. Before DNA extraction, prospective study blood samples were shipped either frozen or at room temperature. The immunoSEQ Assay, a bias-controlled multiplex PCR, was used to amplify TCRbeta CDR3 regions from genomic DNA. Turning to the authors' computational methods: The number of nucleated cells in each sample was estimated by amplification of reference gene primers within the assay. To quantify the absolute abundance of each unique TCRbeta CDR3 rearrangement, sequence reads were collapsed and filtered. Productive Simpson clonality was computed per sample as the square root of Simpson's diversity index over productive rearrangements. What TCRdb holds here is the immuneACCESS table cut down to in-frame rearrangements. Part of the clones is not present; checked against another copy, under half of the missing clones reflect an unresolved V gene, and the others are unexplained. V, J and clone size reflect that table, while D and trimming were determined from the DNA. In this sample the table shows about 200,000 clones, about 89% of which occur a single time. Roughly 8.4% of the sample lies in the top ten.

The CDR3 contains 15 residues, cysteine and phenylalanine counted. Here the CDR3 DNA is all that survives: 45 bases in frame from base 1. From a lookup of the germline V gene, CDR1 and CDR2 are MGHDK and SYGVNS. At the junction V is shortened by 1 base and J by 6 bases, with 12 bases in between. The sequencing input was PBMCs or T cells enriched from blood (not recorded which). Rearrangement joined TRBV25-1 to TRBJ2-2, and the D gene may be TRBD2, 6 bases matching. The clonotype originates from a woman in her late teens or twenties who had recovered from COVID-19. At the DNA level, the sequence is TGTGCCAGCAGTGAATTAGACGGAGGGGCCGGGGAGCTGTTTTTT. It is translated as CASSELDGGAGELFF. Extended through the reference TRBV25-1 and TRBJ2-2 proteins, this CDR3 yields the full variable domain: EADIYQTPRYLVIGTGKKITLECSQTMGHDKMYWYQQDPGMELHLIHYSYGVNSTEKGDLSSESTVSRIRTEHFPLTLESARPSHTSQYLCASSELDGGAGELFFGEGSRLTVL.